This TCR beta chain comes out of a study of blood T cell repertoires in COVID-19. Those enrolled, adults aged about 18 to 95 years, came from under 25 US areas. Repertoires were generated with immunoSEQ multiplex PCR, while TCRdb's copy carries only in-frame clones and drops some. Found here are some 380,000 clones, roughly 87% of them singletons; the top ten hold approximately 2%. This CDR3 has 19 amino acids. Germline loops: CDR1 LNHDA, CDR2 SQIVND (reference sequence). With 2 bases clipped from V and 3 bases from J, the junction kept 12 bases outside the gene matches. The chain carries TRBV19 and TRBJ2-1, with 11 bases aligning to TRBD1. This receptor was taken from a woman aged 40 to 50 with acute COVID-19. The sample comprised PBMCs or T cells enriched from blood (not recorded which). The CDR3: CASSIRTGGRPRNYNEQFF. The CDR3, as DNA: TGTGCCAGTAGTATAAGGACAGGGGGCCGTCCAAGGAACTACAATGAGCAGTTCTTC.